Shown below are 15 T cell receptor beta chains from a single sample sequenced in a study of blood T cell repertoires in COVID-19 (dated by TCRdb to the early 2020s). The library relied on the immunoSEQ multiplex PCR assay. TCRdb mirrors the immuneACCESS table, restricted to in-frame sequences. Some clones are absent from its copies; in checked studies, under half trace to an unresolved V gene, and the reason for the others is unknown. The sample has 68,000 or so clones on record, around 80% of them singletons. The leading ten clones occupy around 30% of the sample. The specimen was peripheral blood. Receptor source: a human donor in a cohort sampled during active COVID-19.

The chain combines TRBV7-9 with TRBJ1-2; maybe TRBD1 (5 bases). Germline CDR1 reads SEHNR; CDR2 reads FQNEAQ (reference sequence). The CDR3 is 14 amino acids. V was cut by 3 bases and J by 1 base, with 9 bases left in between. CDR3 loop: CASSFSDSNYGYTF. CDR3 DNA: TGTGCCAGCAGCTTTTCCGACAGTAACTATGGCTACACCTTC. The complete variable domain, with remaining parts taken from reference TRBV7-9 and TRBJ1-2, reads DTGVSQNPRHKITKRGQNVTFRCDPISEHNRLYWYRQTLGQGPEFLTYFQNEAQLEKSRLLSDRFSAERPKGSFSTLEIQRTEQGDSAMYLCASSFSDSNYGYTFGSGTRLTVV.

V usage is TRBV5-1 and J usage is TRBJ1-1; TRBD1 is a possible D gene (5 bases). Trimming took off 0 bases at V and 7 bases at J, with 10 bases between the two ends. This CDR3 is built from 13 residues. The germline gives CDR1 SGHRS, CDR2 YFSETQ. The CDR3: CASSLETALEAFF. CDR3 bases: TGCGCCAGCAGCTTGGAGACAGCCCTTGAAGCTTTCTTT.

The J gene is TRBJ1-2, the V gene TRBV18, with a weak D call TRBD1 (5 bases). The length of the CDR3 is 12 residues. Per germline, CDR1 KGHSH and CDR2 LQKENI. The germline V and J ends were trimmed by 8 bases and 8 bases, with 15 bases remaining between them. The CDR3 reads CASTAAGPGYTF. The CDR3 nucleotides read TGTGCCAGCACCGCCGCGGGGCCGGGCTACACCTTC.

This clone has just one count. The V and J genes are TRBV7-2 and TRBJ1-1; unclear D gene. Deletions cut 1 base from V and 8 bases from J, with 11 bases between. The CDR3 is made up of 13 amino acids. Germline CDR1 and CDR2: SGHTA and FQGNSA. CDR3 coding DNA: TGTGCCAGCAGCTTAGACAGTAAAAGGGAAGCTTTCTTT. Protein: CASSLDSKREAFF.

This clone was detected many times. The chain recombines TRBV19 with TRBJ1-2; 10 bases map to TRBD1. The CDR3 is 14 amino acids. In germline, CDR1 is LNHDA, CDR2 SQIVND (reference sequence). With 10 bases clipped from V and 5 bases from J, the junction kept 10 bases outside the gene matches. DNA for the CDR3: TGTGCCACCGGGACAGGGGTCCTTCCGTATGGCTACACCTTC. Translating gives CATGTGVLPYGYTF.

The V and J genes are TRBV7-8 and TRBJ2-7; 10 nucleotides match TRBD1. V was pared by 5 bases and J by 6 bases, with 13 bases of the junction left unmatched. This CDR3 is built from 16 residues. Germline V gene data show CDR1 as SGHVS and CDR2 as FQNEAQ. The CDR3 DNA follows: TGTGCCAGCAGCAAGGCCGCCGGGACAGGGGTTCTCGAGCAGTACTTC. Residues: CASSKAAGTGVLEQYF.

The rearrangement joins TRBV28 to TRBJ2-7; TRBD2 matches 10 bases. The CDR3 contains 15 residues. Trimming cost V 5 bases and J 3 bases; bases outside gene matches: 7. Germline values: CDR1 MDHEN, CDR2 SYDVKM. Written as DNA, the CDR3 is TGTGCCAGCAGTAGGATACTAGCGGGAATCTACGAGCAGTACTTC. This translates into CASSRILAGIYEQYF.

This chain joins TRBV18 and TRBJ2-1, with 8 positions matching TRBD2. The J segment lost 6 bases and the V segment lost 6 bases, leaving 4 bases of the junction unmatched. Germline V gene sequence: CDR1 KGHSH, CDR2 LQKENI. This CDR3 has 13 amino acids. The CDR3 region has the DNA TGTGCCAGCTCCCCCGGGACTAGCAATGAGCAGTTCTTC. It specifies CASSPGTSNEQFF.

V and J are TRBV11-3 and TRBJ2-2; TRBD2 aligns across 9 bases. The CDR3 runs 18 residues. Germline trimming cut 5 bases from V and 5 bases from J; bases unmatched to any gene: 15. Germline CDR1 is SGHNT and CDR2 is YENEEA. The CDR3 region has the DNA TGTGCCAGCAGCGCTTGGATAGCGGGAGCACGGGATACCGGGGAGCTGTTTTTT. Protein sequence: CASSAWIAGARDTGELFF.

The rearrangement links TRBV15 to TRBJ1-2, with D perhaps matching TRBD1 (6 bases). V shed 2 bases and J shed 4 bases, with 14 bases lying between them. Germline V CDR1 and CDR2: LNHNV, YYDKDF (reference sequence). This CDR3 is 15 amino acids long. The chain's CDR3 is CATSRLTGFLYGYTF. CDR3 in DNA: TGTGCCACCAGCAGACTCACAGGGTTCCTCTATGGCTACACCTTC.

This chain connects TRBV6-5 to TRBJ2-7; TRBD2 aligns across 10 bases. Trimming took 2 bases from V and 3 from J; bases not matched to a gene: 4. This CDR3 is 15 amino acids long. The germline V gene encodes CDR1 MNHEY and CDR2 SVGAGI. The CDR3 DNA reads TGTGCCAGCAGTTACGGACTAGCGGCTGGCTACGAGCAGTACTTC. Translating it yields CASSYGLAAGYEQYF.

This clone was seen once. The chain carries TRBV10-3 and TRBJ1-2; 7 bases map to TRBD1. Germline CDR1 and CDR2: ENHRY and SYGVKD. This CDR3 is built from 14 residues. The V gene end was trimmed by 5 bases and the J gene end by 8 bases; junction bases not matched to a gene: 11. This CDR3 reads CAISTGETAGGYTF. DNA for the CDR3: TGTGCCATCAGTACAGGGGAAACTGCGGGCGGCTACACCTTC.

The gene calls are TRBV19 and TRBJ1-1, with TRBD1 as a possible D gene (6 bases). The CDR3 runs to 15 residues. The V end lost 10 bases, the J end lost 1 base, and 19 bases lay between the germline ends. In germline, CDR1 is LNHDA, CDR2 SQIVND (reference sequence). The CDR3: CATLGNRVWNTEAFF. As DNA, the CDR3 is TGTGCCACCTTAGGGAACAGGGTATGGAACACTGAAGCTTTCTTT. Based on the CDR3 plus reference TRBV19 and TRBJ1-1, the full variable domain is DGGITQSPKYLFRKEGQNVTLSCEQNLNHDAMYWYRQDPGQGLRLIYYSQIVNDFQKGDIAEGYSVSREKKESFPLTVTSAQKNPTAFYLCATLGNRVWNTEAFFGQGTRLTVV.

CDR3 sequence: CASSSTSGPTGELFF. The CDR3 coding sequence is TGTGCCAGCAGCTCGACTAGCGGGCCCACCGGGGAGCTGTTTTTT. The chain links TRBV5-6 to TRBJ2-2; 10 bases are a match to TRBD2. Germline V gene sequence: CDR1 SGHDT, CDR2 YYEEEE. CDR3 length: 15 residues. V lost 3 bases, J lost 4 bases, and 3 bases stayed unmatched.

This sequence joins TRBV7-8 and TRBJ2-5; D ambiguous. Per the germline V gene, CDR1 is SGHVS and CDR2 is FQNEAQ. V lost 1 base to trimming and J lost 0 bases, with 12 bases between them. This CDR3 is 16 amino acids long. CDR3 in amino acids: CASSLVLTPDQETQYF. The DNA of the CDR3 is TGTGCCAGCAGCTTAGTGCTGACACCAGACCAAGAGACCCAGTACTTC.